This T cell receptor (beta chain) was identified during a study of naive and memory T cell subsets. Overall study results and limits: Naive and memory subsets had different power law exponents for TCR abundance. In CD4 and CD8 cells, diversity dropped from naive through EMRA.

A note on this clonotype: Its target is not known.

Alpha and beta libraries were amplified separately from the second PCR onward. Both TRBC1 and TRBC2 were covered by a beta constant-region primer of two equimolar oligonucleotides. Four rounds of PCR amplified the ligated cDNA using nested alpha and beta constant-region primers plus SP2. Ligation attached a single-stranded oligonucleotide with a 12-nucleotide UMI and the SP2 primer to the cDNA 3' end. From the UMI-ligation and nested PCR reads, TCRdb called clonotypes with MiXCR, one entry per CDR3 protein. In the table there are about 120,000 distinct CDR3 sequences, 30% to 45% of which are singletons. Germline lookup yields CDR1 ENHRY and CDR2 SYGVKD. The CDR3 loop spans 14 amino acids. Trimming at V came to 6 bases and at J to 1 base, leaving 5 bases not matched to a gene.

Sequences were obtained from central memory CD4+ T cells from blood. The rearrangement links TRBV10-3 to TRBJ2-7, with TRBD2 matching over 8 bases. The clonotype comes from a human donor in good health. The CDR3 protein is CAIRRSGSSYEQYF. The CDR3 DNA sequence: TGTGCCATCAGGAGGAGCGGGAGTTCCTACGAGCAGTACTTC.